Listed below are T cell receptor beta chains from one sample, sequenced in a study of blood T cell repertoires in COVID-19. Assay used: immunoSEQ multiplex PCR; TCRdb lists only in-frame clones, some missing. The sample consists of roughly 350,000 clones, roughly 89% of them appearing once. The sample comprised peripheral blood. These receptors were obtained from a woman aged 18-29 years who had recovered from COVID-19. Both conserved end residues are trimmed from each CDR3.

CDR3: ASSYRLRTSTDTQY; J: TRBJ2-3; V: TRBV7-2
CDR3: ASSLQGGNTIY; J: TRBJ1-3; V: TRBV7-9
CDR3: ASSARGTNTGELF; J: TRBJ2-2; V: TRBV9
CDR3: ASRKQTLVNTEAF; J: TRBJ1-1; V: TRBV19
CDR3: ASSGSYDEQF; J: TRBJ2-1; V: TRBV14
CDR3: ASSSNARYNEKLF; J: TRBJ1-4; V: TRBV27
CDR3: ASSQGRRSYNEQF; J: TRBJ2-1; V: TRBV3-1/TRBV3-2
CDR3: ASRGDSPFYGYT; J: TRBJ1-2; V: TRBV2
CDR3: ASSTRVGNEQF; J: TRBJ2-1; V: TRBV5-1
CDR3: ASSLREGKNEQF; J: TRBJ2-1; V: TRBV5-5
CDR3: ASSLAPGLDTGELF; J: TRBJ2-2; V: TRBV7-6
CDR3: ASSLLGTGYGNEQF; J: TRBJ2-1; V: TRBV13
CDR3: ASLGQSRETQY; J: TRBJ2-5; V: TRBV2
CDR3: ASSGGLAGPQF; J: TRBJ2-1; V: TRBV14
CDR3: ASKGTAGTDYGYT; J: TRBJ1-2; V: TRBV6-5